This T cell receptor beta chain appears in the sequencing data of a study of blood T cells in healthy people across ages. Study-level results: TCR beta diversity per million T cells fell roughly linearly with age. PBMC samples, being unsorted, prevented any conclusive comparison of naive and antigen-experienced cells.

This clonotype was observed many times. Its matching antigen is unknown. A J-beta primer mix and a sample-barcoded 5' primer were used in a second PCR of roughly 6 to 11 cycles. Every cDNA was tagged by a template-switch adaptor with 12 random nucleotides. Samples each returned at least 3 million CDR3-containing paired-end reads. TCRdb re-called the 5' RACE reads through MiXCR, storing one row per CDR3 protein. The repertoire holds fewer than 900,000 distinct CDR3 sequences, with 35% to 40% as singletons. Between the trimmed V and J ends, which lost 4 bases and 5 bases, there was a span of 8 bases. CDR1 is DFQATT, CDR2 SNEGSKA, per germline (reference sequence). The CDR3 contains 11 residues.

The chain combines TRBV20-1 with TRBJ1-2; no firm D call. The sample taken for sequencing was blood. The receptor was derived from a man aged 18 to 30 in good health. The chain's CDR3 is CSANTDYGYTF. The CDR3, as DNA: TGCAGTGCTAACACAGATTATGGCTACACCTTC.